The clone carrying this T cell receptor beta chain was counted once. The data originate from a study of T cell changes during pregnancy in multiple sclerosis. This CDR3 is built from 15 residues. In germline, CDR1 is SQVTM, CDR2 ANQGSEA. Trimming at V came to 0 bases and at J to 6 bases, leaving 8 bases not matched to a gene. The repertoire was sequenced with immunoSEQ multiplex PCR; TCRdb's copy has only in-frame clones and lacks some. The sample lists around 38,000 clones; 92% were seen once. The starting material was CD8+ T cells from peripheral blood mononuclear cells, obtained in the third trimester of pregnancy. The receptor's source is a female donor with multiple sclerosis, enrolled in a pregnancy study. The chain couples TRBV29-1 to TRBJ1-2; TRBD1 matches at 9 bases. Here the CDR3 reads CSVEERDRVYDGYTF. The CDR3 nucleotides are TGCAGCGTTGAAGAACGGGACAGGGTTTATGATGGCTACACCTTC.